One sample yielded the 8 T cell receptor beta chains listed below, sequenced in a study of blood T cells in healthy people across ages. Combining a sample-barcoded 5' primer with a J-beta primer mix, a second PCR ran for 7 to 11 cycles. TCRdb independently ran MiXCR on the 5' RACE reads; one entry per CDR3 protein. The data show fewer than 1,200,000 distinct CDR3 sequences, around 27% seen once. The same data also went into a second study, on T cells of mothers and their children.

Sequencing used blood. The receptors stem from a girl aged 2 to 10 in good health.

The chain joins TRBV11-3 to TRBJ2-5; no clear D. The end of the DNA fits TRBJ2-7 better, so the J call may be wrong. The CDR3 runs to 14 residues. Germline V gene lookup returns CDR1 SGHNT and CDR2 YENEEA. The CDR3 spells CASSLDDSTYEQYF. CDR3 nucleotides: TGTGCCAGCAGCTTAGACGACTCTACCTACGAGCAGTACTTC.

The CDR3 reads CASSSTGSGGETQYF. Here the CDR3 DNA reads TGTGCCAGCAGCTCCACAGGGAGCGGAGGGGAGACCCAGTACTTC. The chain carries TRBV7-2 and TRBJ2-3; D may match TRBD1 or TRBD2 (6 bases each). Near its end, the DNA agrees better with TRBJ2-5, so the J call may be wrong. Per germline, CDR1 SGHTA and CDR2 FQGNSA. This CDR3 is built from 15 residues.

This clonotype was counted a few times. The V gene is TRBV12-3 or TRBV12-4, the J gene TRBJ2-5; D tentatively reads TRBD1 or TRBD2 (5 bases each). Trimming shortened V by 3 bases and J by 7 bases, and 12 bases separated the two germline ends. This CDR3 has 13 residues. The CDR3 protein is CASSFRAGGTQYF. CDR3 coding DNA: TGTGCCAGCAGTTTCAGGGCTGGGGGGACCCAGTACTTC.

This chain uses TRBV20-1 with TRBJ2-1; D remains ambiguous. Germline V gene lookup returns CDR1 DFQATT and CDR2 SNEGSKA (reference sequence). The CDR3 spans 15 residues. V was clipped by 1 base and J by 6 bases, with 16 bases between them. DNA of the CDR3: TGCAGTGCTAGAGCCCCTCGCACAGTCTTCAATGAGCAGTTCTTC. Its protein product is CSARAPRTVFNEQFF.

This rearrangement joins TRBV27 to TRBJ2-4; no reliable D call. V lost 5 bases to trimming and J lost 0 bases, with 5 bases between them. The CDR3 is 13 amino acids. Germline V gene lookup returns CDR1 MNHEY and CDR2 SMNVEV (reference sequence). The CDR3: CASSEIAKNIQYF. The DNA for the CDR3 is TGTGCCAGCAGTGAAATAGCCAAAAACATTCAGTACTTC.

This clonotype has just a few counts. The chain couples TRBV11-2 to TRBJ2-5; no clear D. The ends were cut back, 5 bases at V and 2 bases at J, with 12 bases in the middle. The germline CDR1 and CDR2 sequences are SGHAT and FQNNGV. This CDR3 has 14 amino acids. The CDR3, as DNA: TGTGCCAGCAGCCTGCTGGAAGCACAAGAGACCCAGTACTTC. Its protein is CASSLLEAQETQYF.

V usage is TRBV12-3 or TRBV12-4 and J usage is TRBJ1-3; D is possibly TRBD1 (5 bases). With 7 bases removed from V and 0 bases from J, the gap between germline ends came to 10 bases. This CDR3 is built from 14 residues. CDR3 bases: TGTGCCAGCACCATCACAGGCTCTGGAAACACCATATATTTT. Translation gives CASTITGSGNTIYF.

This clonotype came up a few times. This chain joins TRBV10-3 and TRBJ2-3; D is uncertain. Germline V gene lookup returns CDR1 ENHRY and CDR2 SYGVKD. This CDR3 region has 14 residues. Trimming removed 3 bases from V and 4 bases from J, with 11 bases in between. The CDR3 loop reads CAISDRSGPDTQYF. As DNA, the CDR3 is TGTGCCATCAGTGACAGATCTGGGCCAGATACGCAGTATTTT.